Below are 25 T cell receptor beta chains sequenced from a single sample in a study of cytomegalovirus exposure and HLA in healthy donors. The PCR employed 60 Vbeta primers together with 13 Jbeta primers. Repertoires were generated with immunoSEQ multiplex PCR, while TCRdb's copy carries only in-frame clones and drops some. Of 95,000 to 150,000 clones detected, 77% appear once; the ten largest clones hold 10% to 15%. The sequenced sample was PBMCs. Receptors originate from a woman in her forties in good health and CMV-seropositive.

This chain connects TRBV27 to TRBJ2-1; D is uncertain. The ends were cut back, 6 bases at V and 8 bases at J, with 11 bases in the middle. CDR1 is MNHEY and CDR2 is SMNVEV in the germline V gene (reference sequence). This CDR3 has 12 amino acids. The CDR3 nucleotides read TGTGCCAGCAGGACCCCAGGCTATGAGCAGTTCTTC. It codes for CASRTPGYEQFF.

The CDR3 nucleotides read TGTGCCAGCTCACTTGGGCAGAACACCGGGGAGCTGTTTTTT. This translates into CASSLGQNTGELFF. The chain links TRBV18 to TRBJ2-2; D call uncertain. This CDR3 contains 14 residues. V was clipped by 4 bases and J by 1 base, with 7 bases between them. Germline loops: CDR1 KGHSH, CDR2 LQKENI.

This chain joins TRBV27 and TRBJ2-3; 9 nucleotides match TRBD2. The V segment lost 9 bases and the J segment 2 bases; nucleotides outside the gene matches: 12. CDR3 length equals 16 residues. Germline V gene sequence: CDR1 MNHEY, CDR2 SMNVEV (reference sequence). The CDR3 nucleotides read TGTGCCAGTCGACTAGCGGCAATATCTTACACAGATACGCAGTATTTT. Translated: CASRLAAISYTDTQYF.

This clone was seen just once. The J gene is TRBJ2-1, the V gene TRBV5-1; 10 bases map to TRBD2. This CDR3 is built from 17 residues. Germline V CDR1 and CDR2: SGHRS, YFSETQ. The junction had 5 bases not matched to a gene; V was cut back by 0 bases and J by 2 bases. As DNA, the CDR3 is TGCGCCAGCAGCTTGGGGCTGGGACTAGCGACCTACAATGAGCAGTTCTTC. As protein: CASSLGLGLATYNEQFF.

The chain joins TRBV6-5 to TRBJ1-4, with D unresolved. The germline V and J ends were trimmed by 4 bases and 2 bases, with 8 bases remaining between them. Germline CDR1 is MNHEY and CDR2 is SVGAGI. CDR3 length equals 14 residues. The CDR3 DNA is TGTGCCAGCAGTTCGACACGGACTAATGAAAAACTGTTTTTT. This gives the protein CASSSTRTNEKLFF.

This clone has only a few counts. The genes are TRBV25-1 and TRBJ2-3; 10 nucleotides align to TRBD2. The CDR3 spans 14 residues. With V trimmed by 8 bases and J by 0 bases, 2 bases remained unmatched. In germline, CDR1 is MGHDK, CDR2 SYGVNS. CDR3 sequence reads: CASGAGGSTDTQYF. CDR3 DNA sequence: TGTGCCAGCGGAGCGGGAGGGAGCACAGATACGCAGTATTTT.

The rearrangement links TRBV28 to TRBJ2-1; TRBD2 matches 10 bases. The V gene end was trimmed by 5 bases and the J gene end by 7 bases; junction bases not matched to a gene: 11. Per the germline V gene, CDR1 is MDHEN and CDR2 is SYDVKM. The CDR3 has 16 residues. The CDR3 here is CASSPQREGLRNEQFF. CDR3 sequence (DNA): TGTGCCAGCAGTCCGCAGCGGGAGGGTCTTCGTAATGAGCAGTTCTTC.

The rearrangement uses TRBV28 and TRBJ1-1; no clear D gene. The V end lost 5 bases, the J end lost 7 bases, and 8 bases lay between the germline ends. The germline gives CDR1 MDHEN, CDR2 SYDVKM. The CDR3 loop spans 11 amino acids. The CDR3 DNA sequence: TGTGCCAGCAGTCAACGGGATGAAGCTTTCTTT. This sequence encodes CASSQRDEAFF.

This clone was recorded a few times. This rearrangement joins TRBV11-2 to TRBJ2-1; 9 positions agree with TRBD1. CDR1 and CDR2 (germline): SGHAT, FQNNGV. There are 13 residues in the CDR3. J lost 15 bases, V lost 0 bases, and 6 bases had no gene match. The CDR3 sequence: CASSLDRRQGVFF. Here the CDR3 DNA reads TGTGCCAGCAGCTTAGATCGGCGACAGGGGGTGTTCTTC.

This clone was seen repeatedly, ten times or more. V gene TRBV2 combines with J gene TRBJ1-2; D not certain. Germline assignment: CDR1 SNHLY and CDR2 FYNNEI. The CDR3 has 13 amino acids. V lost 1 base to trimming and J lost 8 bases, with 11 bases between them. The CDR3 spells CASSEETTSGYTF. The DNA of the CDR3 is TGTGCCAGCAGTGAAGAGACTACCTCGGGCTACACCTTC.

The chain is built from TRBV10-1 and TRBJ2-5, with 8 bases identical to TRBD2. J gave up 0 bases and V 3 bases, and 0 bases lay outside the gene matches. Germline loops: CDR1 WNHNN, CDR2 SYGVQD (reference sequence). The CDR3 is 14 residues long. The CDR3 bases are TGCGCCAGCAGTGAACTAGCGGACCAAGAGACCCAGTACTTC. Translated: CASSELADQETQYF.

The chain couples TRBV2 to TRBJ1-5; 7 bases are shared with TRBD1. From germline, CDR1 is SNHLY and CDR2 FYNNEI. Losses at the gene ends were 6 bases for V and 4 bases for J; bases not matched to a gene: 6. The CDR3 has 14 residues. The chain's CDR3 is CASRRDSPNQPQHF. Written as DNA, the CDR3 is TGTGCCAGCAGAAGGGACAGCCCAAATCAGCCCCAGCATTTT.

The chain's CDR3 is CATITDTQYF. CDR3 bases: TGTGCCACTATCACAGATACGCAGTATTTT. This chain connects TRBV2 to TRBJ2-3; D is unclear. The CDR3 is 10 residues long. Germline V gives CDR1 SNHLY, CDR2 FYNNEI. V was shortened by 10 bases and J by 2 bases, with 4 bases between the two germline ends.

V is TRBV4-1 and J is TRBJ2-7; tentative D call: TRBD2 (5 bases). V was trimmed by 5 bases and J by 3 bases, leaving 14 bases between them. Germline CDR1 is MGHRA and CDR2 is YSYEKL. The CDR3 extends over 14 amino acids. CDR3 sequence: CASSEITGFYEQYF. For the CDR3, the DNA is TGCGCCAGCAGCGAAATTACGGGATTCTACGAGCAGTACTTC.

The J gene is TRBJ1-2, the V gene TRBV7-9, with a tentative D call TRBD1 (5 bases). Germline-derived CDR1 and CDR2 are SEHNR and FQNEAQ (reference sequence). V was pared by 5 bases and J by 3 bases, with 16 bases between. CDR3 length: 15 amino acids. The CDR3, as DNA: TGTGCCAGCAGCCCGAGGCCGGGACTGGACTATGGCTACACCTTC. Its translation is CASSPRPGLDYGYTF.

This rearrangement joins TRBV10-3 to TRBJ2-5, with 7 bases that match TRBD2. V trimming: 4 bases; J trimming: 1 base; junction bases outside the gene matches: 3. CDR1 and CDR2 from the germline V gene are ENHRY and SYGVKD. This CDR3 spans 14 amino acids. The CDR3: CAISGLAAQETQYF. CDR3 in DNA: TGTGCCATCAGTGGGCTAGCGGCCCAAGAGACCCAGTACTTC.

CDR3 in amino acids: CASSDSSPYEQYF. CDR3 DNA sequence: TGTGCCAGTAGTGATTCGAGCCCCTACGAGCAGTACTTC. This chain joins TRBV19 and TRBJ2-7; D not resolved. The V end was cut by 5 bases, the J end by 2 bases, with 10 bases between. The CDR3 extends over 13 amino acids. The germline gives CDR1 LNHDA, CDR2 SQIVND (reference sequence).

V is TRBV9 and J is TRBJ1-2, with D unclear. The CDR3 has 14 residues. From germline, CDR1 is SGDLS and CDR2 YYNGEE. The V gene lost 4 bases and the J gene lost 8 bases, with 18 bases spanning the gap. DNA for the CDR3: TGTGCCAGCAGCCAATCGCTCGGGGAAACAGGCTACACCTTC. This sequence encodes CASSQSLGETGYTF.

V gene TRBV7-9 combines with J gene TRBJ1-1; D gene unclear. Germline V lookup: CDR1 SEHNR, CDR2 FQNEAQ (reference sequence). The V and J ends lost 5 bases and 0 bases respectively, with 10 bases between them. The length of the CDR3 is 14 residues. CDR3 bases: TGTGCCAGCAGCCCCGAATACATGAACACTGAAGCTTTCTTT. Translation: CASSPEYMNTEAFF.

Remarks on this clone: This same CDR3 is encoded by further DNA sequences in the sample. CDR3 loop: CASSRWGQNTEAFF. As DNA, the CDR3 is TGCGCCAGCAGCCGCTGGGGACAGAACACTGAAGCTTTCTTT. The chain couples TRBV4-1 to TRBJ1-1, with D possibly TRBD1 on 6 matching bases. Trimming shortened V by 4 bases and J by 1 base, and 10 bases separated the two germline ends. The CDR3 is 14 amino acids. From germline, CDR1 is MGHRA and CDR2 YSYEKL.

The V call is TRBV27, the J call TRBJ2-3; D unresolved. CDR3 length equals 13 residues. The germline gives CDR1 MNHEY, CDR2 SMNVEV (reference sequence). The ends were cut back, 6 bases at V and 5 bases at J, with 12 bases in the middle. The DNA for the CDR3 is TGTGCCAGCAGAAACTTCCCCCTAGATACGCAGTATTTT. Protein product: CASRNFPLDTQYF.

The chain uses TRBV5-4 and TRBJ1-3; TRBD1 is a possible D gene (5 bases). V was pared by 3 bases and J by 3 bases, with 10 bases between. The V gene's germline CDR1 is SGHNT and CDR2 YYREEE (reference sequence). The CDR3 contains 14 residues. CDR3 nucleotides: TGTGCCAGCAGCTATGGGGGGGTTGGAAACACCATATATTTT. Translation gives CASSYGGVGNTIYF.

This chain links TRBV19 with TRBJ1-5; perhaps TRBD1 as D (5 bases). From germline, CDR1 is LNHDA and CDR2 SQIVND (reference sequence). The CDR3 covers 14 residues. Trimming removed 8 bases from V and 2 bases from J, with 13 bases in between. DNA of the CDR3: TGTGCCAGTGGCGGGGGTTTTCGCAATCAGCCCCAGCATTTT. Translated, it gives CASGGGFRNQPQHF.

This chain connects TRBV5-1 to TRBJ2-1; TRBD2 matches at 7 bases. The CDR3 has 16 residues. The germline gives CDR1 SGHRS, CDR2 YFSETQ. V lost 0 bases, J lost 0 bases, and 3 bases stayed unmatched. CDR3 in DNA: TGCGCCAGCAGCTTGGCTAGCGGAGACTCCTACAATGAGCAGTTCTTC. Translation: CASSLASGDSYNEQFF. The variable domain in full, completed from reference TRBV5-1 and TRBJ2-1, reads KAGVTQTPRYLIKTRGQQVTLSCSPISGHRSVSWYQQTPGQGLQFLFEYFSETQRNKGNFPGRFSGRQFSNSRSEMNVSTLELGDSALYLCASSLASGDSYNEQFFGPGTRLTVL.

This clone was picked up a small number of times. The V gene is TRBV7-8, the J gene TRBJ2-1; TRBD2 matches 11 bases. Losses at the gene ends were 5 bases for V and 6 bases for J; bases not matched to a gene: 6. Germline CDR1 and CDR2: SGHVS and FQNEAQ. The CDR3 spans 15 residues. CDR3 sequence: CASSPTSGRSNEQFF. The CDR3 DNA is TGTGCCAGCAGCCCCACTAGCGGGAGAAGCAATGAGCAGTTCTTC.